Listed below are T cell receptor beta chains from one sample, sequenced in a study of cytomegalovirus exposure and HLA in healthy donors. Assay used: immunoSEQ multiplex PCR; TCRdb lists only in-frame clones, some missing. The table has more than 85,000 clones, under 75% seen once; the top ten hold 0.95% to 1.5%. The specimen sequenced was PBMCs. These receptor sequences come from a female donor in good health and CMV-seronegative. CDR3s include the opening cysteine and the closing phenylalanine or tryptophan. A D gene is named only where the DNA matches it firmly. Only some rows state a clone size, as once, few, many or a class for expanded clones.

abundance: few; v_gene: TRBV5-1; j_gene: TRBJ2-7; d_gene: -; CDR3aa: CASTTGGPTYEQYF; CDR3nt: TGCGCCAGTACGACCGGGGGTCCAACCTACGAGCAGTACTTC
abundance: -; v_gene: TRBV20-1; j_gene: TRBJ2-1; d_gene: -; CDR3aa: CSVAPNNEQFF; CDR3nt: TGCAGTGTCGCGCCCAACAATGAGCAGTTCTTC
abundance: -; v_gene: TRBV2; j_gene: TRBJ2-2; d_gene: -; CDR3aa: CASSQATVGELFF; CDR3nt: TGTGCCAGCAGTCAGGCGACAGTCGGGGAGCTGTTTTTT
abundance: -; v_gene: TRBV6-5; j_gene: TRBJ2-6; d_gene: -; CDR3aa: CASTSSGANVLTF; CDR3nt: TGTGCCAGCACCAGCTCTGGGGCCAACGTCCTGACTTTC
abundance: -; v_gene: TRBV12-5; j_gene: TRBJ1-5; d_gene: TRBD1; CDR3aa: CASGPGQVDQPQHF; CDR3nt: TGTGCTAGTGGACCGGGACAGGTCGACCAGCCCCAGCATTTT
abundance: few; v_gene: TRBV30; j_gene: TRBJ2-1; d_gene: TRBD2; CDR3aa: CAGTLLAGARNEQFF; CDR3nt: TGTGCCGGAACACTATTAGCGGGAGCCCGCAATGAGCAGTTCTTC
abundance: -; v_gene: TRBV20-1; j_gene: TRBJ2-7; d_gene: -; CDR3aa: CSARPQYEQYF; CDR3nt: TGCAGTGCTAGGCCACAATACGAGCAGTACTTC
abundance: -; v_gene: TRBV2; j_gene: TRBJ2-7; d_gene: -; CDR3aa: CASSELPAALYEQYF; CDR3nt: TGTGCCAGCAGTGAGTTACCGGCGGCGCTCTACGAGCAGTACTTC
abundance: once; v_gene: TRBV9; j_gene: TRBJ2-2; d_gene: TRBD2; CDR3aa: CASSVASGTTGELFF; CDR3nt: TGTGCCAGCAGCGTAGCTAGCGGGACCACCGGGGAGCTGTTTTTT
abundance: few; v_gene: TRBV5-4; j_gene: TRBJ2-7; d_gene: TRBD1; CDR3aa: CASSLVTGGSYEQYF; CDR3nt: TGTGCCAGCAGCTTGGTCACAGGGGGTTCCTACGAGCAGTACTTC
abundance: few; v_gene: TRBV7-8; j_gene: TRBJ2-7; d_gene: TRBD2; CDR3aa: CASSLGISGEQYF; CDR3nt: TGTGCCAGCAGCTTAGGCATTAGCGGGGAGCAGTACTTC
abundance: -; v_gene: TRBV6-1; j_gene: TRBJ1-5; d_gene: -; CDR3aa: CASIGRANQPQHF; CDR3nt: TGTGCCAGCATTGGGAGAGCTAATCAGCCCCAGCATTTT
abundance: few; v_gene: TRBV15; j_gene: TRBJ2-6; d_gene: -; CDR3aa: CATSSKTSGANVLTF; CDR3nt: TGTGCCACCAGCTCCAAGACTTCCGGGGCCAACGTCCTGACTTTC
abundance: -; v_gene: TRBV7-8; j_gene: TRBJ2-4; d_gene: TRBD2; CDR3aa: CASSLGVAGAGNIQYF; CDR3nt: TGTGCCAGCAGCTTAGGGGTAGCGGGAGCGGGAAACATTCAGTACTTC
abundance: -; v_gene: TRBV18; j_gene: TRBJ1-2; d_gene: TRBD1; CDR3aa: CASSPGQVNGYTF; CDR3nt: TGTGCCAGCTCGCCCGGACAGGTTAATGGCTACACCTTC
abundance: -; v_gene: TRBV9; j_gene: TRBJ2-2; d_gene: TRBD2; CDR3aa: CASSATSGTTGELFF; CDR3nt: TGTGCCAGCAGTGCGACTAGCGGCACAACCGGGGAGCTGTTTTTT
abundance: -; v_gene: TRBV5-5; j_gene: TRBJ1-1; d_gene: TRBD1; CDR3aa: CASAGTVNTEAFF; CDR3nt: TGTGCCAGCGCGGGGACAGTGAACACTGAAGCTTTCTTT
abundance: -; v_gene: TRBV6-5; j_gene: TRBJ2-5; d_gene: -; CDR3aa: CASSYSDNPGETQYF; CDR3nt: TGTGCCAGCAGTTATTCAGATAACCCAGGGGAGACCCAGTACTTC